What follows are 20 T cell receptor beta chains derived from one specimen sequenced in a study of PD-1 blockade in classical Hodgkin lymphoma. Every one of the patients relapsed after autologous stem cell transplantation (brentuximab vedotin exposure was variable). Here immunoSEQ multiplex PCR was the method, and the copy in TCRdb shows in-frame clones only, minus some. The table records 30,000 to 45,000 clones, around 88% of them present only once. This specimen consisted of peripheral blood mononuclear cells (PBMCs), obtained before the second cycle of nivolumab. The origin of the receptors is a human donor with classical Hodgkin lymphoma.

The chain couples TRBV4-1 to TRBJ2-5, with no clear D. This CDR3 region has 17 residues. V shed 0 bases and J shed 2 bases, with 16 bases lying between them. Germline V lookup: CDR1 MGHRA, CDR2 YSYEKL. This CDR3 is CASSQEASPLSQETQYF. The CDR3 nucleotides are TGCGCCAGCAGCCAAGAAGCCTCCCCGCTAAGTCAAGAGACCCAGTACTTC.

The chain is built from TRBV6-6 and TRBJ2-1; 8 bases are shared with TRBD1. This CDR3 has 14 amino acids. Germline CDR1 reads MNHNY; CDR2 reads SVGAGI (reference sequence). Trimming removed 6 bases from V and 4 bases from J; junction bases left unmatched: 5. As DNA, the CDR3 is TGTGCCAGCAGAAAGACAGGGGTGTACAATGAGCAGTTCTTC. Its protein is CASRKTGVYNEQFF.

This chain uses TRBV5-1 with TRBJ2-7; D is possibly TRBD1 (5 bases). V gave up 4 bases and J gave up 3 bases, with 14 bases separating them. The CDR3 consists of 14 residues. The germline CDR1 and CDR2 sequences are SGHRS and YFSETQ. The CDR3 DNA reads TGCGCCAGCAGCGAACGGACACCTCACTACGAGCAGTACTTC. Amino acid sequence: CASSERTPHYEQYF.

The chain has TRBV5-1 and TRBJ1-1, with 7 nucleotides matching TRBD1. CDR3 length: 14 residues. Trimming took 3 bases from V and 5 from J; bases not matched to a gene: 7. In germline, CDR1 is SGHRS, CDR2 YFSETQ. CDR3 amino acids: CASSWGQYPTEAFF. The CDR3 nucleotides read TGCGCCAGCAGCTGGGGACAGTATCCAACTGAAGCTTTCTTT.

The J gene is TRBJ1-2, the V gene TRBV18; the match to TRBD1 covers 7 bases. Germline-derived CDR1 and CDR2 are KGHSH and LQKENI. The CDR3 extends over 14 amino acids. The ends lost 6 bases at V and 8 bases at J; junction bases unmatched: 12. The CDR3 region is CASSTDRREGGYTF. In DNA form, the CDR3 reads TGTGCCAGCTCCACGGACAGGAGAGAGGGAGGCTACACCTTC.

This clone was picked up one time. J is TRBJ1-2 and V is TRBV2; D perhaps matches TRBD1 (5 bases). V lost 4 bases and J lost 5, with 14 bases in between. CDR3 length: 14 residues. Looked up from germline, CDR1 is SNHLY and CDR2 is FYNNEI. The CDR3 protein is CASSAGTIVYGYTF. The CDR3 DNA reads as TGTGCCAGCAGTGCGGGGACCATAGTTTATGGCTACACCTTC. The entire variable domain, with the rest obtained from reference TRBV2 and TRBJ1-2, is as follows: EPEVTQTPSHQVTQMGQEVILRCVPISNHLYFYWYRQILGQKVEFLVSFYNNEISEKSEIFDDQFSVERPDGSNFTLKIRSTKLEDSAMYFCASSAGTIVYGYTFGSGTRLTVV.

The chain uses TRBV7-3 and TRBJ2-7; D may be TRBD2 (7 bases). Per the germline V gene, CDR1 is SGHTA and CDR2 is FQGTGA. V shed 2 bases and J shed 5 bases, with 13 bases lying between them. The CDR3 length is 14 residues. CDR3 in amino acids: CASSLGGASHEQYF. DNA for the CDR3: TGTGCCAGCAGCTTAGGGGGGGCGTCCCACGAGCAGTACTTC.

The J gene is TRBJ2-2, the V gene TRBV11-3; 8 bases align to TRBD2. J was trimmed by 7 bases and V by 4 bases; bases with no gene match: 8. Germline V gene data show CDR1 as SGHNT and CDR2 as YENEEA. This CDR3 has 15 amino acids. CDR3 bases: TGTGCCAGCAGCTCCGCACGGCGGGAGGTCGGGGAGCTGTTTTTT. Its translation is CASSSARREVGELFF.

The chain recombines TRBV6-5 with TRBJ2-7, with TRBD1 matching over 9 bases. Germline lookup yields CDR1 MNHEY and CDR2 SVGAGI. V was pared by 5 bases and J by 4 bases, with 6 bases of the junction left unmatched. The CDR3 is 14 amino acids. Here the CDR3 reads CASSNDRGAYEQYF. Written as DNA, the CDR3 is TGTGCCAGCAGTAACGACAGGGGGGCGTACGAGCAGTACTTC.

In DNA, the CDR3 is TGTGCCAGCAGCGCCTCAGACTGGTTCTCTACGGGGTATAAGGTTACGCAGTATTTT. The encoded protein is CASSASDWFSTGYKVTQYF. The V gene is TRBV9, the J gene TRBJ2-3; D possibly corresponds to TRBD2 (5 bases). Trimming took 3 bases from V and 8 from J, leaving 31 bases between them. This CDR3 contains 19 residues. Germline CDR1 reads SGDLS; CDR2 reads YYNGEE.

This chain links TRBV2 with TRBJ1-2, with 10 bases that match TRBD1. Germline CDR1 is SNHLY and CDR2 is FYNNEI. This CDR3 comprises 16 residues. With V trimmed by 0 bases and J by 3 bases, 4 bases remained unmatched. CDR3 residues: CASSEARQGAHYGYTF. The CDR3 nucleotides read TGTGCCAGCAGTGAAGCGCGACAGGGGGCACACTATGGCTACACCTTC.

The count of this clone is one. The chain has TRBV5-4 and TRBJ2-3, with 8 positions matching TRBD2. CDR3 size: 15 residues. CDR1 is SGHNT, CDR2 YYREEE, per germline (reference sequence). V dropped 2 bases and J dropped 3; count of bases not matched to a gene: 5. Here the CDR3 DNA reads TGTGCCAGCAGCTTAGGACTAGCACGTACAGATACGCAGTATTTT. Encoded protein: CASSLGLARTDTQYF. The full variable domain, in which reference TRBV5-4 and TRBJ2-3 provide the parts outside the CDR3, is ETGVTQSPTHLIKTRGQQVTLRCSSQSGHNTVSWYQQALGQGPQFIFQYYREEENGRGNFPPRFSGLQFPNYSSELNVNALELDDSALYLCASSLGLARTDTQYFGPGTRLTVL.

The V and J genes are TRBV6-6 and TRBJ2-7; 9 positions agree with TRBD1. The germline gives CDR1 MNHNY, CDR2 SVGAGI (reference sequence). There are 14 residues in the CDR3. The V and J ends lost 5 bases and 4 bases, in that order; junction bases with no gene match: 6. The CDR3 DNA follows: TGTGCCAGCAGTCTCCGGGACAGGGCATACGAGCAGTACTTC. Protein sequence: CASSLRDRAYEQYF.

The chain has TRBV4-1 and TRBJ2-7; D unresolved. Germline V lookup: CDR1 MGHRA, CDR2 YSYEKL. Trimming took 1 base from V and 2 from J, leaving 9 bases between them. This CDR3 is built from 14 residues. In DNA, the CDR3 is TGCGCCAGCAGCCAAGTGTATGGTCCCTACGAGCAGTACTTC. Translating it yields CASSQVYGPYEQYF.

The chain carries TRBV6-6 and TRBJ2-7, with 12 bases identical to TRBD2. Germline CDR1 and CDR2: MNHNY and SVGAGI (reference sequence). The CDR3 has 16 amino acids. V lost 5 bases to trimming and J lost 6 bases; unmatched junction nucleotides: 11. The CDR3 here is CASSGGTSGRRFEQYF. DNA of the CDR3: TGTGCCAGCAGTGGCGGGACTAGCGGGCGTCGGTTCGAGCAGTACTTC.

V is TRBV4-2 and J is TRBJ1-2; D is uncertain. There are 14 residues in the CDR3. The germline V gene encodes CDR1 LGHNA and CDR2 YNFKEQ. V was shortened by 7 bases and J by 5 bases, with 17 bases between the two germline ends. The CDR3 sequence is CASNLFGRDYGYTF. The CDR3 DNA reads as TGTGCCAGCAACCTATTCGGGAGAGATTATGGCTACACCTTC.

The chain carries TRBV9 and TRBJ1-5, with D perhaps matching TRBD1 (5 bases). The germline V gene has CDR1 SGDLS and CDR2 YYNGEE. V shed 4 bases and J shed 3 bases, with 11 bases lying between them. The CDR3 extends over 14 amino acids. The CDR3 sequence: CASSRDGFNQPQHF. CDR3 DNA sequence: TGTGCCAGCAGCCGGGACGGGTTCAATCAGCCCCAGCATTTT.

The chain has TRBV27 and TRBJ2-5, with D perhaps given as TRBD1 or TRBD2 (7 bases each). This CDR3 is 15 amino acids long. Germline V CDR1 and CDR2: MNHEY, SMNVEV (reference sequence). Trimming cost V 1 base and J 4 bases, with 13 bases left between them. The CDR3 DNA is TGTGCCAGCAGTTTATGGGCAGGGGGGGGAGAGACCCAGTACTTC. It is translated as CASSLWAGGGETQYF.

The chain is built from TRBV7-9 and TRBJ2-1, with TRBD2 as a possible D gene (7 bases). This CDR3 spans 15 amino acids. Trimming pared 6 bases from V and 7 bases from J, leaving 19 bases between. Germline V gene sequence: CDR1 SEHNR, CDR2 FQNEAQ (reference sequence). CDR3 residues: CASRNPGGGGNEQFF. In DNA form, the CDR3 reads TGTGCCAGCAGGAACCCGGGCGGGGGCGGTAATGAGCAGTTCTTC.

J is TRBJ2-3 and V is TRBV7-6, with D perhaps TRBD2 (6 bases). V shed 6 bases and J shed 2 bases, with 12 bases lying between them. Germline loops: CDR1 SGHVS, CDR2 FNYEAQ. CDR3 size: 14 residues. DNA for the CDR3: TGTGCCAGCAGTCAACGGGGGAACACAGATACGCAGTATTTT. Residues: CASSQRGNTDTQYF. The full variable domain, rest sourced from reference TRBV7-6 and TRBJ2-3, is GAGVSQSPRYKVTKRGQDVALRCDPISGHVSLYWYRQALGQGPEFLTYFNYEAQQDKSGLPNDRFSAERPEGSISTLTIQRTEQRDSAMYRCASSQRGNTDTQYFGPGTRLTVL.